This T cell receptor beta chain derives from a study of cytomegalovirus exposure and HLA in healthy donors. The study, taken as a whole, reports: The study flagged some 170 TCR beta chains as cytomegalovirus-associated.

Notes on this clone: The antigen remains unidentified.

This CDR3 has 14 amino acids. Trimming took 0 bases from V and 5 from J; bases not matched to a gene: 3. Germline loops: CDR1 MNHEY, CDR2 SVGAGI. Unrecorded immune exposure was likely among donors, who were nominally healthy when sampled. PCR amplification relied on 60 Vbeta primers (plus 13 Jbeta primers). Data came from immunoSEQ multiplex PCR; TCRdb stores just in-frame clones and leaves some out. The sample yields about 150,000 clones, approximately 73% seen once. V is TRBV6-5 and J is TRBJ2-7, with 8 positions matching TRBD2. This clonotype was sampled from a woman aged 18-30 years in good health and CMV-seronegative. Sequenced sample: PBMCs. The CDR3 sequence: CASSYSGTSDEQYF. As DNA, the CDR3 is TGTGCCAGCAGTTACTCAGGGACTAGTGACGAGCAGTACTTC.